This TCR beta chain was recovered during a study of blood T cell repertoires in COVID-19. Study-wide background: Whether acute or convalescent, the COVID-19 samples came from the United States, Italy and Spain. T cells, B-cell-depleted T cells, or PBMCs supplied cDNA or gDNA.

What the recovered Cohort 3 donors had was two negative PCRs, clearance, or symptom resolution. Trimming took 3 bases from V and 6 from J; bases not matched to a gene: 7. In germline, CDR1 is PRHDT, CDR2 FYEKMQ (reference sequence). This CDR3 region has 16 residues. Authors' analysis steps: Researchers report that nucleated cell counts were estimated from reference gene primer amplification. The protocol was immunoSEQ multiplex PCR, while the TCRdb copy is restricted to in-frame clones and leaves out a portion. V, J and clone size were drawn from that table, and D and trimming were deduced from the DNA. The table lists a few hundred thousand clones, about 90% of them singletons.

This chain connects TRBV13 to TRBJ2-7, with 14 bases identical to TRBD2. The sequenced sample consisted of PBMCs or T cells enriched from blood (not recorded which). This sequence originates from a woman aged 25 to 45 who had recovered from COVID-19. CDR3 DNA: TGTGCCAGCAGCTTGGGACTAGCGGGAGATTGGGGCGAGCAGTACTTC. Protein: CASSLGLAGDWGEQYF.